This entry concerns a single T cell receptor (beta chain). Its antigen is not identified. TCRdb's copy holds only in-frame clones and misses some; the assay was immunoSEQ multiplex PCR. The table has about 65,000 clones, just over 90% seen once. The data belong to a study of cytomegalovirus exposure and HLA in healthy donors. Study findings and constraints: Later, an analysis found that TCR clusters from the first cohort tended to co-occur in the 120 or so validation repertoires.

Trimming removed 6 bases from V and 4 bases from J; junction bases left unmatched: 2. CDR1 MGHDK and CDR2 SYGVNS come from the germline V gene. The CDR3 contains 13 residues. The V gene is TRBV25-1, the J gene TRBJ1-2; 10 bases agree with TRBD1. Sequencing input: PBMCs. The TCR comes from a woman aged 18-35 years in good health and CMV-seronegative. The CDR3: CASRGTGVYGYTF. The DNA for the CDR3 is TGTGCCAGCAGAGGGACAGGGGTCTATGGCTACACCTTC.